These 17 T cell receptor beta chains originate from one sample sequenced in a study of shared clonotypes between healthy human individuals. Assay: immunoSEQ multiplex PCR; the TCRdb copy retains only in-frame clones and omits some. The profile covers under 1,900,000 clones, with roughly 98.5% appearing a single time and around 0.38% taken by the ten largest. Material: naive CD4+ T cells sorted from blood. Subset defined: CD45RA+ positively selected. These receptors were taken from a young man in good health.

The V gene is TRBV28, the J gene TRBJ1-3; D uncertain. Trimming left V 2 bases short and J 2 bases short, with 10 bases between. CDR3 length: 15 amino acids. Germline V gene data show CDR1 as MDHEN and CDR2 as SYDVKM. The CDR3 here is CASSLNSGPGNTIYF. The CDR3 DNA follows: TGTGCCAGCAGTTTAAATTCAGGCCCTGGAAACACCATATATTTT. Supplemented by reference TRBV28 and TRBJ1-3, the full variable domain reads DVKVTQSSRYLVKRTGEKVFLECVQDMDHENMFWYRQDPGLGLRLIYFSYDVKMKEKGDIPEGYSVSREKKERFSLILESASTNQTSMYLCASSLNSGPGNTIYFGEGSWLTVV.

This rearrangement joins TRBV10-2 to TRBJ2-7, with a possible D match to TRBD1 (6 bases). Trimming left V 4 bases short and J 4 bases short, with 17 bases between. This CDR3 comprises 15 residues. Germline CDR1 WSHSY, CDR2 SAAADI. CDR3 amino acids: CASSAPGHITYEQYF. In nucleotides, the CDR3 is TGCGCCAGCAGTGCTCCGGGACATATTACGTACGAGCAGTACTTC.

J is TRBJ2-3 and V is TRBV14; 11 bases match TRBD2. Germline CDR1 SGHDN, CDR2 FVKESK. CDR3 size: 17 residues. Trimming cost V 2 bases and J 2 bases; bases outside gene matches: 6. The CDR3 region is CASSQKWGLADTDTQYF. The CDR3 coding sequence is TGTGCCAGCAGCCAAAAGTGGGGACTAGCGGACACAGATACGCAGTATTTT.

The chain has TRBV11-2 and TRBJ1-2; the D is unclear. The germline V and J ends were trimmed by 1 base and 4 bases, with 7 bases remaining between them. In germline, CDR1 is SGHAT, CDR2 FQNNGV. This CDR3 spans 13 amino acids. The CDR3 nucleotides are TGTGCCAGCAGCTTAGTTACAAGCTATGGCTACACCTTC. Translation: CASSLVTSYGYTF.

CDR3 region: CASSETGQGFRQPQHF. Written as DNA, the CDR3 is TGTGCCAGCAGTGAGACGGGACAGGGGTTTCGTCAGCCCCAGCATTTT. The chain is built from TRBV6-1 and TRBJ1-5; TRBD1 agrees at 10 bases. Per the germline V gene, CDR1 is MNHNS and CDR2 is SASEGT. The CDR3 spans 16 residues. With V trimmed by 3 bases and J by 6 bases, 8 bases remained unmatched.

For this clone: Other DNA sequences of this sample code for an identical CDR3. The rearrangement joins TRBV5-1 to TRBJ2-1, with D perhaps assigned TRBD1 or TRBD2 (5 bases each). This CDR3 comprises 15 residues. Germline values: CDR1 SGHRS, CDR2 YFSETQ. With 2 bases removed from V and 2 bases from J, the gap between germline ends came to 11 bases. CDR3 residues: CASSLGTQTYNEQFF. The DNA of the CDR3 is TGCGCCAGCAGCTTAGGGACGCAGACCTACAATGAGCAGTTCTTC.

The V gene is TRBV20-1, the J gene TRBJ2-7; D is undetermined. Per germline, CDR1 DFQATT and CDR2 SNEGSKA (reference sequence). The CDR3 totals 10 residues. Trimming took off 6 bases at V and 6 bases at J, with 9 bases between the two ends. The CDR3 DNA follows: TGCAGTGCGGCAATGGGCGAGCAGTACTTC. Translating it yields CSAAMGEQYF.

V usage is TRBV10-3 and J usage is TRBJ1-2; tentatively, D is TRBD1 (6 bases). The V end lost 4 bases, the J end lost 8 bases, and 14 bases lay between the germline ends. The CDR3 loop spans 13 amino acids. The germline CDR1 and CDR2 sequences are ENHRY and SYGVKD. DNA for the CDR3: TGTGCCATCAGTGCGGGGGGCCTTGGAGGCTACACCTTC. This sequence encodes CAISAGGLGGYTF.

For this clone: Other DNA sequences in the sample encode the same CDR3. The V call is TRBV28, the J call TRBJ1-2; D is uncertain. Germline CDR1 and CDR2: MDHEN and SYDVKM. The CDR3 has 13 residues. The V end lost 1 base, the J end lost 4 bases, and 7 bases lay between the germline ends. CDR3 in DNA: TGTGCCAGCAGTTTATTAGGCCTCTATGGCTACACCTTC. Translating it yields CASSLLGLYGYTF.

CDR3 nucleotides: TGTGCCAGCAGCTTCGGGGACAGAGATTTCACAGATACGCAGTATTTT. This gives the protein CASSFGDRDFTDTQYF. The V and J genes are TRBV11-2 and TRBJ2-3; TRBD1 aligns across 7 bases. This CDR3 region has 16 residues. Per the germline V gene, CDR1 is SGHAT and CDR2 is FQNNGV. The J segment lost 2 bases and the V segment lost 3 bases, leaving 8 bases of the junction unmatched.

The rearrangement links TRBV14 to TRBJ1-4, with D perhaps TRBD1 (6 bases). Germline CDR1 reads SGHDN; CDR2 reads FVKESK. The CDR3 runs 16 residues. V lost 3 bases and J 7 bases, leaving 18 bases between the germline ends. This chain's CDR3 is CASSHRLGRGREKLFF. The CDR3 DNA sequence: TGTGCCAGCAGCCACAGATTAGGCAGGGGTCGTGAAAAACTGTTTTTT.

This clone came up once. V is TRBV15 and J is TRBJ2-7; 8 bases map to TRBD2. Germline V gene sequence: CDR1 LNHNV, CDR2 YYDKDF (reference sequence). After removal of 0 bases from V and 6 bases from J, the junction contained 13 bases not matched to a gene. This CDR3 region has 17 residues. In DNA, the CDR3 is TGTGCCACCAGCAGAGATCGGGGCGATAGCGGGAAAGTCGAGCAGTACTTC. Translation gives CATSRDRGDSGKVEQYF. Full variable domain (rest looked up from reference TRBV15 and TRBJ2-7): DAMVIQNPRYQVTQFGKPVTLSCSQTLNHNVMYWYQQKSSQAPKLLFHYYDKDFNNEADTPDNFQSRRPNTSFCFLDIRSPGLGDTAMYLCATSRDRGDSGKVEQYFGPGTRLTVT.

J is TRBJ2-1 and V is TRBV5-6; 11 bases fit TRBD2. CDR3 size: 15 residues. The J segment lost 9 bases and the V segment lost 4 bases, leaving 9 bases of the junction unmatched. CDR1 SGHDT and CDR2 YYEEEE come from the germline V gene. The CDR3 sequence is CASSPTSGSIGEQFF. The CDR3 bases are TGTGCCAGCAGCCCCACTAGCGGGAGTATCGGTGAGCAGTTCTTC.

This clone was seen once. The chain joins TRBV18 to TRBJ2-3; D gene ambiguous. Looked up from germline, CDR1 is KGHSH and CDR2 is LQKENI. This CDR3 spans 13 amino acids. V gave up 6 bases and J gave up 3 bases, with 10 bases separating them. DNA of the CDR3: TGTGCCAGCTCGGTCAGGTGGACAGATACGCAGTATTTT. It yields the protein CASSVRWTDTQYF.

This rearrangement joins TRBV19 to TRBJ1-4; no clear D gene. CDR1 LNHDA and CDR2 SQIVND come from the germline V gene (reference sequence). Trimming shortened V by 5 bases and J by 1 base, and 17 bases separated the two germline ends. The CDR3 runs to 17 residues. CDR3 region: CASSLSGPGETNEKLFF. The CDR3 DNA reads as TGTGCCAGTAGTCTGTCGGGCCCGGGAGAAACTAATGAAAAACTGTTTTTT.

J is TRBJ2-7 and V is TRBV30; D might be TRBD1 (6 bases). Germline V CDR1 and CDR2: GTSNPN, SVGIG (reference sequence). The CDR3 runs 12 residues. The V end was cut by 4 bases, the J end by 7 bases, with 14 bases between. For the CDR3, the DNA is TGTGCCTGGAATACAGGGATTACGGAGCAGTACTTC. It encodes CAWNTGITEQYF.

The chain links TRBV9 to TRBJ2-2; D call uncertain. With 1 base removed from V and 4 bases from J, the gap between germline ends came to 17 bases. This CDR3 is 17 amino acids long. Germline CDR1 and CDR2: SGDLS and YYNGEE. CDR3 in amino acids: CASSVSYEYWGTGELFF. The DNA of the CDR3 is TGTGCCAGCAGCGTAAGCTACGAGTATTGGGGCACCGGGGAGCTGTTTTTT.